The sequence of this T cell receptor beta chain was determined in a study of blood T cell repertoires in COVID-19. The overall study: The United States, Italy and Spain were the sources of the acute and convalescent COVID-19 samples. PBMCs, B-cell-depleted T cells, or T cells were the source of the cDNA or gDNA that made up the material.

Generated by immunoSEQ multiplex PCR, the TCRdb table keeps only in-frame clones and is missing some. The sample has some 83,000 clones, about 83% seen once. This clone has a single count. The germline CDR1 and CDR2 sequences are SGHNT and YYREEE (reference sequence). V was clipped by 2 bases and J by 2 bases, with 8 bases between them. The CDR3 is 13 amino acids. The sequenced sample consisted of peripheral blood. The chain is built from TRBV5-4 and TRBJ2-7; D is undetermined. The sequence was collected from a man aged 45-60 years with active COVID-19. CDR3 DNA: TGTGCCAGCAGCTTTTACTCAACCTACGAGCAGTACTTC. Translation gives CASSFYSTYEQYF.